This TCR beta chain is drawn from a study of blood T cell repertoires in COVID-19. Study overall: Sites in the United States, Italy and Spain provided acute and convalescent COVID-19 samples. The analysed material was cDNA or gDNA that came from T cells, B-cell-depleted T cells, or PBMCs.

All enrollees were roughly 18 to 95 years old and from fewer than 25 US areas. Germline values: CDR1 SGHDT, CDR2 YYEEEE. This CDR3 comprises 12 residues. Trimming left V 4 bases short and J 4 bases short, with 9 bases between. Authors' data handling: Amplification of reference gene primers provided the estimated nucleated cell counts. Profiled with immunoSEQ multiplex PCR; TCRdb holds only in-frame clones, not every one. V and J calls and clone size follow that table, whereas D and trimming were derived from the DNA. The table shows 300,000 to 400,000 clones, with more than 75% occurring only once. The sequence was obtained from a woman aged 25-40 years with acute COVID-19. V and J are TRBV5-6 and TRBJ2-7, with unresolved D. The source material was PBMCs or T cells enriched from blood (not recorded which). The CDR3 coding sequence is TGTGCCAGCAGCCTCAACGGGTACGAGCAGTACTTC. It is translated as CASSLNGYEQYF.